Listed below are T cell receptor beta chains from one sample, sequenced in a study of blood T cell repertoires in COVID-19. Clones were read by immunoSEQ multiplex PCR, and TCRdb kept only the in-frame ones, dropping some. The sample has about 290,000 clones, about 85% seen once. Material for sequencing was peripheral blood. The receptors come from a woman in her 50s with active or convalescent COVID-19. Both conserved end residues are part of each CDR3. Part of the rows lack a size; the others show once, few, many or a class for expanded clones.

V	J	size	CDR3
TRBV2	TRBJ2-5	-	CASNRGQETQYF
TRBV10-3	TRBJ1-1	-	CAISSSRDTEAFF
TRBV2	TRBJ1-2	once	CASSEMAFGGIYGYTF
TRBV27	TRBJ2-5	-	CASSFIGSYQETQYF
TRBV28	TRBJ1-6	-	CASSFSGLSGDNSPLHF
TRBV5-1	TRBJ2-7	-	CASSLQMGTGTYEQYF
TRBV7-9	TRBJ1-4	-	CASSSEYGTGGREKLFF
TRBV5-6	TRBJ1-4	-	CASSLYLGLSTTNEKLFF
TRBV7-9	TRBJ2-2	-	CASSLVPRTGDSGELFF
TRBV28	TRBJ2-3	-	CASSPTHTQYF
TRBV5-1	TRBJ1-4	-	CASSFNTGTGEKLFF
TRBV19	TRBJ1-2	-	CASSIQGNYGYTF
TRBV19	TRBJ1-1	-	CASSSYGTGKLF
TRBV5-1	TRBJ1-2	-	CASSRGGEGRGYTF
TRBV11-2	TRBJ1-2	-	CASSFSANYGYTF
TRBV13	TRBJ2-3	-	CASSLRLAGATDTQYF
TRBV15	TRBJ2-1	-	CATSRDRGRGNEQFF
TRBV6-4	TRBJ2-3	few	CASSVDFTDTQYF
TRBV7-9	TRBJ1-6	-	CASSSTGVNSPLHF
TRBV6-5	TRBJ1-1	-	CASSYSTGGRTEAFF
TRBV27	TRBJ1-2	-	CARRVDRQANYGYTF
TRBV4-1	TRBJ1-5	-	CASSQDITGLNQPQHF
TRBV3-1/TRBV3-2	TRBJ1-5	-	CASSQDWGGGQPQHF